This TCR beta chain appears in the sequencing data of a study of cytomegalovirus exposure and HLA in healthy donors. 60 Vbeta and 13 Jbeta primers were used in PCR. Data came from immunoSEQ multiplex PCR; TCRdb stores just in-frame clones and leaves some out. The repertoire holds under 200,000 clones, with 87% as singletons. Germline CDR1 SGHNT, CDR2 YYREEE (reference sequence). V gave up 0 bases and J gave up 0 bases; unmatched junction bases: 8. CDR3 length: 17 amino acids. General study points: Later genetic work tied a missense DCLRE1C variant to beta-chain V and J trimming. The records held CMV serostatus as the only immune exposure information.

Regarding this clone: Its antigen is undetermined.

Healthy individuals who donated bone marrow served as the donors. The specimen was PBMCs. The receptor comes from a boy younger than 10 in good health and CMV-seronegative. The chain has TRBV5-4 and TRBJ2-5; 7 bases agree with TRBD2. The CDR3 sequence: CASSLVPREGYQETQYF. The CDR3 bases are TGTGCCAGCAGCTTGGTCCCCAGGGAGGGTTACCAAGAGACCCAGTACTTC.